Listed here is a single TCR beta chain. The data are from a study of blood T cell repertoires in COVID-19. Germline V lookup: CDR1 MDHEN, CDR2 SYDVKM. This CDR3 spans 14 amino acids. V was clipped by 6 bases and J by 9 bases; unmatched bases: 11. Clones were sequenced by immunoSEQ multiplex PCR, and TCRdb holds only the in-frame ones, with some missing. The sample lists fewer than 400,000 clones, about 83% occurring once. The specimen was PBMCs or T cells enriched from blood (not recorded which). The chain couples TRBV28 to TRBJ1-5; 7 bases are shared with TRBD1. The TCR sequence derives from a woman in her forties or fifties who had recovered from COVID-19. The DNA for the CDR3 is TGTGCCAGCAGGCTAGGGGGCCGCGGACCGCCCCAGCATTTT. Its protein is CASRLGGRGPPQHF.